Shown below are 21 T cell receptor beta chains from a single sample sequenced in a study of blood T cell repertoires in COVID-19. This table comes from immunoSEQ multiplex PCR, and its TCRdb copy is limited to in-frame clones, with some not included. The table shows around 160,000 clones, with 82% occurring only once. What was sequenced was peripheral blood. Source of these receptors: a human donor with acute or convalescent COVID-19. The donor label of this sample is uncertain.

As DNA, the CDR3 is TGTGCCAGCAATCAGGACAGCCAATTCTCTAACTATGGCTACACCTTC. Translated: CASNQDSQFSNYGYTF. The chain employs TRBV2 and TRBJ1-2; a weak D match, TRBD1 (6 bases). Trimming left V 7 bases short and J 0 bases short, with 18 bases between. The CDR3 sequence is 16 residues long. The germline V gene has CDR1 SNHLY and CDR2 FYNNEI. Full variable domain (remainder filled in from reference TRBV2 and TRBJ1-2): EPEVTQTPSHQVTQMGQEVILRCVPISNHLYFYWYRQILGQKVEFLVSFYNNEISEKSEIFDDQFSVERPDGSNFTLKIRSTKLEDSAMYFCASNQDSQFSNYGYTFGSGTRLTVV.

This clone has just a few counts. This specimen includes other DNA sequences encoding the same CDR3. V is TRBV4-3 and J is TRBJ2-3; no firm D call. Germline V gives CDR1 LGHNA, CDR2 YSLEER. The V end lost 0 bases, the J end lost 5 bases, and 6 bases lay between the germline ends. This CDR3 is 13 amino acids long. As DNA, the CDR3 is TGCGCCAGCAGCCAAGAAAGGAGAGATACGCAGTATTTT. It translates to CASSQERRDTQYF.

The rearrangement joins TRBV20-1 to TRBJ1-1, with D perhaps matching TRBD1 (5 bases). This CDR3 contains 11 residues. Germline V gives CDR1 DFQATT, CDR2 SNEGSKA (reference sequence). The V and J ends lost 3 bases and 8 bases respectively, with 10 bases between them. The chain's CDR3 is CSARFWTEAFF. CDR3 coding DNA: TGCAGTGCTAGGTTCTGGACAGAAGCTTTCTTT.

This clone was observed a handful of times. This chain joins TRBV29-1 and TRBJ1-1, with 7 bases aligning to TRBD1. Trimming cost V 6 bases and J 4 bases; bases outside gene matches: 8. The CDR3 has 13 residues. The V gene's germline CDR1 is SQVTM and CDR2 ANQGSEA. CDR3 nucleotide sequence: TGCAGCGTCGCACAGGGGTTCGGCACTGAAGCTTTCTTT. It is translated as CSVAQGFGTEAFF. Full variable domain (remainder filled in from reference TRBV29-1 and TRBJ1-1): SAVISQKPSRDICQRGTSLTIQCQVDSQVTMMFWYRQQPGQSLTLIATANQGSEATYESGFVIDKFPISRPNLTFSTLTVSNMSPEDSSIYLCSVAQGFGTEAFFGQGTRLTVV.

This chain links TRBV19 with TRBJ1-2; maybe TRBD1 (5 bases). The CDR3 contains 15 residues. The ends were cut back, 7 bases at V and 4 bases at J, with 19 bases in the middle. CDR1 and CDR2 (germline): LNHDA, SQIVND (reference sequence). Written as DNA, the CDR3 is TGTGCCAGTACCCCCACTGCGCCCGGGGGCTATGGCTACACCTTC. It yields the protein CASTPTAPGGYGYTF.

CDR3 amino acids: CASSEMTSRGEQFF. In nucleotides, the CDR3 is TGTGCCAGCAGTGAGATGACATCCCGGGGTGAGCAGTTCTTC. This chain joins TRBV2 and TRBJ2-1, with TRBD2 as a possible D gene (5 bases). Germline V lookup: CDR1 SNHLY, CDR2 FYNNEI. Deletions cut 3 bases from V and 9 bases from J, with 15 bases between. This CDR3 comprises 14 residues.

J is TRBJ1-2 and V is TRBV25-1; TRBD1 aligns across 9 bases. CDR3 length: 14 amino acids. CDR1 and CDR2 (germline): MGHDK, SYGVNS. V trimming: 4 bases; J trimming: 4 bases; junction bases outside the gene matches: 4. CDR3 in amino acids: CASSVQGAPYGYTF. The DNA of the CDR3 is TGTGCCAGCAGTGTACAGGGGGCGCCCTATGGCTACACCTTC.

The chain carries TRBV9 and TRBJ2-3; 7 bases are a match to TRBD1. The CDR3 consists of 12 residues. After removal of 0 bases from V and 11 bases from J, the junction contained 3 bases not matched to a gene. CDR1 is SGDLS, CDR2 YYNGEE, per germline. The CDR3 loop reads CASSVDRGQQYF. CDR3 coding DNA: TGTGCCAGCAGCGTAGACAGGGGACAGCAGTATTTT.

The chain employs TRBV3-1 (or the pseudogene TRBV3-2) and TRBJ2-7; weak D call: TRBD2 (7 bases). CDR3 size: 16 residues. Germline CDR1 LGHDT, CDR2 YNNKEL (reference sequence). Between the trimmed V and J ends, which lost 0 bases and 3 bases, there was a span of 15 bases. In nucleotides, the CDR3 is TGTGCCAGCAGCCAAGAAAGGGCGCGGGGGCGCTACGAGCAGTACTTC. This sequence encodes CASSQERARGRYEQYF.

This chain joins TRBV30 and TRBJ1-1, with D possibly being TRBD1 (5 bases). Trimming cost V 2 bases and J 0 bases, with 16 bases left between them. Germline V lookup: CDR1 GTSNPN, CDR2 SVGIG (reference sequence). CDR3 length: 16 residues. The CDR3 bases are TGTGCCTGGAGTTCCGATCCGGAGACAGTGAACACTGAAGCTTTCTTT. Translated, it gives CAWSSDPETVNTEAFF.

The V gene is TRBV3-1 (or the pseudogene TRBV3-2), the J gene TRBJ1-1; D is perhaps TRBD1 (5 bases). The V and J ends lost 0 bases and 4 bases respectively, with 15 bases between them. The CDR3 sequence is 16 residues long. Germline lookup yields CDR1 LGHDT and CDR2 YNNKEL (reference sequence). CDR3 region: CASSQDQVGLGTEAFF. The CDR3 DNA is TGTGCCAGCAGCCAAGATCAAGTGGGGCTGGGCACTGAAGCTTTCTTT.

This clone appeared many times. This specimen includes other DNA sequences encoding the same CDR3. The J gene is TRBJ1-5, the V gene TRBV30; D may be TRBD1 (5 bases). Trimming took 0 bases from V and 4 from J, leaving 10 bases between them. CDR1 is GTSNPN, CDR2 SVGIG, per germline (reference sequence). The CDR3 length is 14 residues. This CDR3 reads CAWSVRQPNQPQHF. The CDR3 DNA reads TGTGCCTGGAGTGTCAGACAGCCAAATCAGCCCCAGCATTTT.

V usage is TRBV12-3 or TRBV12-4 and J usage is TRBJ1-6, with unresolved D. V was cut by 6 bases and J by 7 bases, with 10 bases left in between. This CDR3 has 13 residues. The CDR3 nucleotides read TGTGCCAGCAGGCCCTTTCGGAATTCACCCCTCCACTTT. Amino acid sequence: CASRPFRNSPLHF.

The chain carries TRBV7-9 and TRBJ1-2; D gene uncertain. The germline V and J ends were trimmed by 1 base and 8 bases, with 14 bases remaining between them. The length of the CDR3 is 14 residues. Germline lookup yields CDR1 SEHNR and CDR2 FQNEAQ (reference sequence). The CDR3: CASSLEVRYYGYTF. CDR3 bases: TGTGCCAGCAGCTTAGAAGTCAGGTATTACGGCTACACCTTC.

The rearrangement joins TRBV25-1 to TRBJ2-1; 9 bases map to TRBD2. The V segment lost 4 bases and the J segment 7 bases; nucleotides outside the gene matches: 11. Germline V CDR1 and CDR2: MGHDK, SYGVNS. The CDR3 has 16 residues. The CDR3 DNA sequence: TGTGCCAGCAGTGCCACCGGGACTAGCAGGCCGAATGAGCAGTTCTTC. Translation gives CASSATGTSRPNEQFF.

The chain has TRBV19 and TRBJ2-3; 13 bases are a match to TRBD2. The CDR3 has 17 residues. Germline lookup yields CDR1 LNHDA and CDR2 SQIVND (reference sequence). Trimming at V came to 5 bases and at J to 1 base, leaving 6 bases not matched to a gene. Written as DNA, the CDR3 is TGTGCCAGTAGTTTCCAAGGGACTAGCGGGGGCACAGATACGCAGTATTTT. Translation: CASSFQGTSGGTDTQYF.

This chain connects TRBV7-8 to TRBJ2-1; TRBD2 matches 7 bases. The V and J ends lost 3 bases and 10 bases, in that order; junction bases with no gene match: 15. This CDR3 spans 16 amino acids. Germline V gene data show CDR1 as SGHVS and CDR2 as FQNEAQ. The CDR3 protein is CASSLGGSSQVTEQFF. CDR3 DNA: TGTGCCAGCAGCTTGGGGGGGTCTAGCCAGGTCACGGAGCAGTTCTTC.

V and J are TRBV7-9 and TRBJ2-7; unclear D gene. The V gene lost 5 bases and the J gene lost 6 bases, with 17 bases spanning the gap. The V gene's germline CDR1 is SEHNR and CDR2 FQNEAQ (reference sequence). The CDR3 extends over 14 amino acids. CDR3 DNA sequence: TGTGCCAGCAGCCCTTCCCCTCGGGTGAGCGAGCAGTACTTC. Its protein product is CASSPSPRVSEQYF.

The chain employs TRBV6-6 and TRBJ1-1; D is ambiguous. V was trimmed by 8 bases and J by 4 bases, leaving 14 bases between them. Germline V gene data show CDR1 as MNHNY and CDR2 as SVGAGI (reference sequence). There are 13 residues in the CDR3. This CDR3 is CASGRLGSTEAFF. DNA of the CDR3: TGTGCCAGCGGTAGACTGGGGAGCACTGAAGCTTTCTTT.

The gene calls are TRBV7-9 and TRBJ2-5; TRBD2 matches at 11 bases. The CDR3 contains 15 residues. Germline values: CDR1 SEHNR, CDR2 FQNEAQ (reference sequence). V lost 6 bases to trimming and J lost 3 bases; unmatched junction nucleotides: 6. The CDR3 is CASRAGGLAEETQYF. The CDR3 bases are TGTGCCAGCAGGGCGGGGGGACTAGCGGAAGAGACCCAGTACTTC. Complete variable domain (other parts from reference TRBV7-9 and TRBJ2-5): DTGVSQNPRHKITKRGQNVTFRCDPISEHNRLYWYRQTLGQGPEFLTYFQNEAQLEKSRLLSDRFSAERPKGSFSTLEIQRTEQGDSAMYLCASRAGGLAEETQYFGPGTRLLVL.

The chain uses TRBV6-1 and TRBJ1-2; TRBD1 aligns across 8 bases. Trimming at V came to 3 bases and at J to 3 bases, leaving 6 bases not matched to a gene. CDR1 MNHNS and CDR2 SASEGT come from the germline V gene. The CDR3 contains 15 residues. The CDR3 region is CASSERDRSHYGYTF. The CDR3 DNA reads TGTGCCAGCAGTGAGAGGGACAGGTCCCACTATGGCTACACCTTC.